This T cell receptor (beta chain) was sequenced for a study of CD8 T cells in ankylosing spondylitis (dated by TCRdb to 2015 to 2018). About the investigation overall: The study set out to find disease-linked TCR variants by profiling T cell receptor beta repertoires in ankylosing spondylitis patients and healthy donors. Peripheral blood samples were taken, and synovial fluid was additionally collected from ankylosing spondylitis patients. The whole study cohort included 108 healthy donors and roughly 24 ankylosing spondylitis patients.

Sequencing was performed on an Illumina HiSeq 2500. TCR beta libraries were prepared by quantitative 5'-RACE with molecular barcodes. The authors' analysis ran thus. A new computational method, built on a probabilistic model of VDJ rearrangement, was used to identify disease-linked TCR variants. Through fastp at Q25 and MiXCR, TCRdb rebuilt clones from the public reads, retaining in-frame beta chains. Every CDR3 protein is listed once, alongside the most common genes and DNA of its rows. The V and J calls reflect TCRdb's pipeline rather than the authors' work. The sample has a few hundred thousand distinct CDR3 sequences on record, 20% to 25% of them singletons. About a sixth of the sample goes to the ten largest clones. Overall study results and their limits: A TCR beta motif made up of several highly homologous amino acid variants appeared to be characteristic of blood from ankylosing spondylitis patients. The disease-linked clones had a CD8+ phenotype and were found at relatively low frequencies in peripheral blood. Significant enrichment of the disease-linked clones was reported in matched synovial fluid samples from ankylosing spondylitis patients. Some TCR beta motif variants had previously been reported in synovial fluid and blood of reactive arthritis patients, which suggested common disease-initiation mechanisms.

From the cysteine up to the phenylalanine, the CDR3 has a length of 12 residues. This entry keeps only the CDR3 DNA: 36 bases, framed from base 1. Reading the germline V gene gives CDR1 SQVTM and CDR2 ANQGSEA. The junction carries 9 bases between V and J, which are trimmed by 3 bases and 3 bases respectively. Note on this clonotype: Which antigen it targets is not known. Within one base of it there is no much larger clone, and no base qualities were kept.

The TCR comes from a male donor with ankylosing spondylitis. The sequenced sample was blood, either unsorted or a sorted T cell fraction (not recorded which). The rearrangement joined TRBV29-1 to TRBJ2-7, with the D gene too uncertain to name. The DNA sequence is TGCAGCGTTGAGAACGGAATCTACGAGCAGTACTTC. Translated, this is CSVENGIYEQYF.